The table lists the clone carrying this TCR beta chain with a few counts. This sample is part of a study of cytomegalovirus exposure and HLA in healthy donors. Deletions cut 6 bases from V and 3 bases from J, with 16 bases between. The CDR3 is 15 amino acids. The germline gives CDR1 KGHSH, CDR2 LQKENI. The PCR was carried out with 60 Vbeta primers and 13 Jbeta primers. The repertoire was sequenced with immunoSEQ multiplex PCR; TCRdb's copy has only in-frame clones and lacks some. The data contain 99,000 or so clones, roughly 79% of them singletons. The clonotype comes from a male donor in good health and CMV-seronegative. Sequencing was performed on PBMCs. This chain joins TRBV18 and TRBJ2-3, with D maybe TRBD1 (7 bases). CDR3 residues: CASSLQGRSTDTQYF. DNA for the CDR3: TGTGCCAGCTCGTTACAGGGGAGGAGTACAGATACGCAGTATTTT.